The 9 T cell receptor beta chains below were found in one sample sequenced in a study of T cell responses to AZD1222 COVID-19 vaccine. TCRdb's copy holds only in-frame clones and misses some; the assay was immunoSEQ multiplex PCR. The repertoire consists of some 150,000 clones, with over 90% occurring once and the leading ten covering roughly 1.6%. The sequencing used peripheral blood, collected 28 days after the second AZD1222 dose. These TCRs come from an adult who received the AZD1222 COVID-19 vaccine.

In nucleotides, the CDR3 is TGTGCCAGCAGGAGAGGGGGCTCCTATTCACCCCTCCACTTT. It translates to CASRRGGSYSPLHF. The genes are TRBV28 and TRBJ1-6, with 7 bases fitting TRBD1. Trimming removed 6 bases from V and 8 bases from J; junction bases left unmatched: 7. The length of the CDR3 is 14 residues. CDR1 is MDHEN and CDR2 is SYDVKM in the germline V gene.

The J gene is TRBJ1-1, the V gene TRBV20-1; D unclear. From germline, CDR1 is DFQATT and CDR2 SNEGSKA (reference sequence). V was shortened by 6 bases and J by 5 bases, with 10 bases between the two germline ends. This CDR3 comprises 11 residues. The DNA for the CDR3 is TGCAGTGCAAAGCGTGGGACTGAAGCTTTCTTT. This encodes CSAKRGTEAFF.

The chain recombines TRBV6-4 with TRBJ2-1; D gene unclear. In germline, CDR1 is MRHNA, CDR2 SNTAGT. The CDR3 is 16 amino acids. Trimming stripped 4 bases from V and 0 bases from J, with 13 bases between. DNA for the CDR3: TGTGCCAGCAGTGCATCAGAGTTTAGCTCCTACAATGAGCAGTTCTTC. Amino acid sequence: CASSASEFSSYNEQFF.

The chain employs TRBV5-1 and TRBJ2-1, with TRBD2 identical over 8 bases. Germline V lookup: CDR1 SGHRS, CDR2 YFSETQ. This CDR3 is built from 16 residues. The V gene end was trimmed by 3 bases and the J gene end by 6 bases; junction bases not matched to a gene: 11. The DNA for the CDR3 is TGCGCCAGCAGCTCGGGGGGGAGGAGCGGGGGCAATGAGCAGTTCTTC. Its protein is CASSSGGRSGGNEQFF.

The chain combines TRBV7-3 with TRBJ2-5; 11 positions match TRBD2. CDR1 SGHTA and CDR2 FQGTGA come from the germline V gene. This CDR3 contains 16 residues. V trimming: 1 base; J trimming: 7 bases; junction bases outside the gene matches: 8. The CDR3 here is CASSLSPLAGGGTQYF. The CDR3 DNA follows: TGTGCCAGCAGCTTAAGCCCGCTAGCGGGAGGTGGGACCCAGTACTTC.

This chain links TRBV6-5 with TRBJ2-1; 16 bases are a match to TRBD2. The germline CDR1 and CDR2 sequences are MNHEY and SVGAGI. The J segment lost 14 bases and the V segment lost 4 bases, leaving 8 bases of the junction unmatched. The CDR3 sequence is 15 residues long. CDR3 nucleotides: TGTGCCAGCAGTTCGGGGACTAGCGGGAGGGCCTTGGAGTTCTTC. Translation gives CASSSGTSGRALEFF.

J is TRBJ2-3 and V is TRBV21-1; the listed D gene, TRBD2, was not tested against the DNA. TRBV21-1 corresponds to a pseudogene. The CDR3 runs to 16 residues. CDR3 sequence (DNA): TGTGCCAGCAGCACCCGACTAGCGGGGTCTACAGATACGCAGTATTTT. Residues: CASSTRLAGSTDTQYF.

This sequence joins TRBV5-1 and TRBJ1-2; D not certain. Between the trimmed V and J ends, which lost 4 bases and 8 bases, there was a span of 15 bases. The germline V gene encodes CDR1 SGHRS and CDR2 YFSETQ. The length of the CDR3 is 13 residues. CDR3 coding DNA: TGCGCCAGCAGCCCGGACGCGCCGCGGGGCTACACCTTC. Translating it yields CASSPDAPRGYTF.

The gene calls are TRBV5-1 and TRBJ1-2; 10 nucleotides agree with TRBD1. The CDR3 runs 15 residues. Losses at the gene ends were 4 bases for V and 3 bases for J; bases not matched to a gene: 6. Germline CDR1 SGHRS, CDR2 YFSETQ. DNA of the CDR3: TGCGCCAGCAGCGGCGGGACAGGGGTATACTATGGCTACACCTTC. Its protein is CASSGGTGVYYGYTF. Using reference TRBV5-1 and TRBJ1-2 for the parts outside the CDR3, the full variable domain is KAGVTQTPRYLIKTRGQQVTLSCSPISGHRSVSWYQQTPGQGLQFLFEYFSETQRNKGNFPGRFSGRQFSNSRSEMNVSTLELGDSALYLCASSGGTGVYYGYTFGSGTRLTVV.